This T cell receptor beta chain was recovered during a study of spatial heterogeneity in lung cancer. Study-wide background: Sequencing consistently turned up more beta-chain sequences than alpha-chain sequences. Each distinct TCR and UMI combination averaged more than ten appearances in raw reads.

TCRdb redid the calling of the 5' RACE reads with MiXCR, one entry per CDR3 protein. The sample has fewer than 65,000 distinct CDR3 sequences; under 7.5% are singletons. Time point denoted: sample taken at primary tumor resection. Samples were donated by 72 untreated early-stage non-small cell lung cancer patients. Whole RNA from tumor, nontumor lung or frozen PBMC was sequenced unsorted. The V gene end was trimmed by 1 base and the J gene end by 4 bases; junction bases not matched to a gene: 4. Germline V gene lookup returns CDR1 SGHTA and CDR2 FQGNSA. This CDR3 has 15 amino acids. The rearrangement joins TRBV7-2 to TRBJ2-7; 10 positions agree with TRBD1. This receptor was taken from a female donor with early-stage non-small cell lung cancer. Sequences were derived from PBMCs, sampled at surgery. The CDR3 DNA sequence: TGTGCCAGCAGCTTAGTAACGGGACAGGGGTACGAGCAGTACTTC. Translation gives CASSLVTGQGYEQYF. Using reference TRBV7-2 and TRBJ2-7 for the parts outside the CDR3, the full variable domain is GAGVSQSPSNKVTEKGKDVELRCDPISGHTALYWYRQSLGQGLEFLIYFQGNSAPDKSGLPSDRFSAERTGGSVSTLTIQRTQQEDSAVYLCASSLVTGQGYEQYFGPGTRLTVT.